This T cell receptor beta chain was recovered during a study of radiotherapy plus CTLA-4 blockade in lung cancer. This clone was seen a handful of times. Some clones are missing from TCRdb's copy, which holds only in-frame ones; the method was immunoSEQ multiplex PCR. This table has around 70,000 clones, 76% appearing once. The material sequenced was peripheral blood, taken from a patient treated with radiotherapy plus ipilimumab. The receptor was isolated from a human donor with non-small cell lung cancer whose response to radiotherapy plus ipilimumab could not be evaluated. Some clones in this sample may be carry-over from other donors' samples.

The CDR3 DNA follows: TGTGCCATCAGTGAGATAGTCTCCACTAGCGGGGGGTTCTACGAGCAGTACTTC. It is translated as CAISEIVSTSGGFYEQYF. The V and J genes are TRBV10-3 and TRBJ2-7; 12 bases are a match to TRBD2. The CDR3 extends over 18 amino acids. The trim removed 2 bases at V and 3 bases at J, leaving 11 bases unmatched. Looked up from germline, CDR1 is ENHRY and CDR2 is SYGVKD.